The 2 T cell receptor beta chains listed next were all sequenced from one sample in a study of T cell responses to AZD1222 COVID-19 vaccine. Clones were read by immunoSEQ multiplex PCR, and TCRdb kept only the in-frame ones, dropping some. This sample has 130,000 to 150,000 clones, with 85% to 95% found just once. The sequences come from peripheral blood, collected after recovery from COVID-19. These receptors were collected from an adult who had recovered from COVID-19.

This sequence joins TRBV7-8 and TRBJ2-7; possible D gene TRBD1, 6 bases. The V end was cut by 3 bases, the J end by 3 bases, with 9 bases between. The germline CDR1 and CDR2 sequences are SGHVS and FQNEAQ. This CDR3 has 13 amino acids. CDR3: CASSLTGGYEQYF. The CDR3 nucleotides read TGTGCCAGCAGCTTGACAGGAGGCTACGAGCAGTACTTC.

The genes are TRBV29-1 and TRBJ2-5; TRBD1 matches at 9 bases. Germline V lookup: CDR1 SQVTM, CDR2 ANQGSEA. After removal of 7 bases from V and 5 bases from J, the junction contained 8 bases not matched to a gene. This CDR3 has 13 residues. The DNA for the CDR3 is TGCAGCGCCCCAAGAGGACAGGGGGAGACCCAGTACTTC. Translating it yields CSAPRGQGETQYF.